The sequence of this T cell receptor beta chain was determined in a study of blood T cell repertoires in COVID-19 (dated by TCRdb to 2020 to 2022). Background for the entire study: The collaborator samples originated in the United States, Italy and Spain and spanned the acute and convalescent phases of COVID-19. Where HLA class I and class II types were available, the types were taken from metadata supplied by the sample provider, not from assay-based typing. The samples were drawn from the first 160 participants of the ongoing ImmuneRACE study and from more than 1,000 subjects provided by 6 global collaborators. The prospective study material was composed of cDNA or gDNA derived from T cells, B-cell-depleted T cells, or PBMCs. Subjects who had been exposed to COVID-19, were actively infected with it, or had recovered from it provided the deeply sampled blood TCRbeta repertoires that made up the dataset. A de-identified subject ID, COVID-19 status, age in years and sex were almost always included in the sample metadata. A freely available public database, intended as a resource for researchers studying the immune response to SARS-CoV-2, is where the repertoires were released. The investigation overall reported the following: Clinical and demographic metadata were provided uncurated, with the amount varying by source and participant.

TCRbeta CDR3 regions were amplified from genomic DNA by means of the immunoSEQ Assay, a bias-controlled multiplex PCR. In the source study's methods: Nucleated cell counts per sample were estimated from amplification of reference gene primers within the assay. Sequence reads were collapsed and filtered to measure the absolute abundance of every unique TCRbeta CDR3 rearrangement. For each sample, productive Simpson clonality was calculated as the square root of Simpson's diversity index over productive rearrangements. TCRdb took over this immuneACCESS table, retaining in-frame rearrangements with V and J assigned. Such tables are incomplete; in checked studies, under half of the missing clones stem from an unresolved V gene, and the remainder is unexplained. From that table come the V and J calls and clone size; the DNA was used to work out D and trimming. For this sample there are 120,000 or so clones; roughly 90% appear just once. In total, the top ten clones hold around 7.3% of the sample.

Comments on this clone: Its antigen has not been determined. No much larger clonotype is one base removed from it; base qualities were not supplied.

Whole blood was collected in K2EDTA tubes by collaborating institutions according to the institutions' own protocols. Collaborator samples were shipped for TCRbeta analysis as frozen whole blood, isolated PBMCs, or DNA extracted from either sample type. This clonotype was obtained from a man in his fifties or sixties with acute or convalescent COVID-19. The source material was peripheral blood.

DNA sequence: TGTGCCAGTAGTCCCCAGGGACAGGGATATGGCTACACCTTC. This yields the protein CASSPQGQGYGYTF. The rearranged segments are TRBV19 and TRBJ1-2; 9 junctional bases match TRBD1. Taken from cysteine to phenylalanine, the CDR3 has 14 residues. Left in the record is the CDR3 DNA by itself, 42 bases read in frame from the first base. According to the germline V gene (reference sequence), CDR1 reads LNHDA and CDR2 reads SQIVND. Relative to germline, V is missing 5 bases and J is missing 5 bases, with 6 bases of the junction outside any gene match.